This passage covers 24 T cell receptor beta chains from one sample sequenced in a study of control samples from healthy donors and cancer patients. Assay used: immunoSEQ multiplex PCR; TCRdb lists only in-frame clones, some missing. The sample yields approximately 140,000 clones, about 90% seen once. Source material: blood. The receptors here all came from a man aged 18 to 30 in good health.

This chain connects TRBV6-5 to TRBJ2-3; 8 bases agree with TRBD1. Germline lookup yields CDR1 MNHEY and CDR2 SVGAGI. The CDR3 runs to 14 residues. After removal of 2 bases from V and 6 bases from J, the junction contained 4 bases not matched to a gene. The CDR3 protein is CASSYGRGLDTQYF. Here the CDR3 DNA reads TGTGCCAGCAGTTACGGCAGGGGGCTGGATACGCAGTATTTT.

The chain joins TRBV4-3 to TRBJ1-3; 7 bases match TRBD1. Germline trimming cut 4 bases from V and 0 bases from J; bases unmatched to any gene: 3. The CDR3 sequence is 15 residues long. Germline V lookup: CDR1 LGHNA, CDR2 YSLEER. CDR3: CASSRGTASGNTIYF. CDR3 nucleotides: TGCGCCAGCAGCCGGGGGACAGCCTCTGGAAACACCATATATTTT.

The chain recombines TRBV7-6 with TRBJ2-5, with D uncertain. This CDR3 is built from 14 residues. Germline-derived CDR1 and CDR2 are SGHVS and FNYEAQ. V lost 1 base to trimming and J lost 4 bases, with 10 bases between them. The CDR3 region is CASSLVASGETQYF. The CDR3 DNA reads TGTGCCAGCAGCTTAGTAGCTTCGGGAGAGACCCAGTACTTC. The full variable domain, completed using reference TRBV7-6 and TRBJ2-5, is GAGVSQSPRYKVTKRGQDVALRCDPISGHVSLYWYRQALGQGPEFLTYFNYEAQQDKSGLPNDRFSAERPEGSISTLTIQRTEQRDSAMYRCASSLVASGETQYFGPGTRLLVL.

This clone was observed once. The rearrangement links TRBV9 to TRBJ1-1; the D is unclear. This CDR3 comprises 12 residues. CDR1 is SGDLS and CDR2 is YYNGEE in the germline V gene. The germline V and J ends were trimmed by 4 bases and 3 bases, with 7 bases remaining between them. In DNA form, the CDR3 reads TGTGCCAGCAGCTTCAAGGACACTGAAGCTTTCTTT. This translates into CASSFKDTEAFF.

The genes are TRBV2 and TRBJ1-1; D remains ambiguous. Trimming left V 8 bases short and J 1 base short, with 11 bases between. CDR1 is SNHLY and CDR2 is FYNNEI in the germline V gene. The CDR3 is 13 amino acids. Written as DNA, the CDR3 is TGTGCCAGCGGAGCAACTGGGAACACTGAAGCTTTCTTT. It is translated as CASGATGNTEAFF.

This rearrangement joins TRBV19 to TRBJ2-5; 10 bases are a match to TRBD1. Germline V gene sequence: CDR1 LNHDA, CDR2 SQIVND (reference sequence). Trimming cost V 4 bases and J 3 bases; bases outside gene matches: 5. This CDR3 is built from 15 residues. CDR3 amino acids: CASSRGQGRKETQYF. The CDR3, as DNA: TGTGCCAGTAGTAGGGGACAGGGGAGAAAAGAGACCCAGTACTTC.

The chain employs TRBV20-1 and TRBJ2-3, with no clear D. Germline loops: CDR1 DFQATT, CDR2 SNEGSKA (reference sequence). Trimming stripped 0 bases from V and 11 bases from J, with 3 bases between. This CDR3 region has 9 residues. The CDR3 loop is CSARDRQYF. CDR3 DNA: TGCAGTGCTAGAGATCGGCAGTATTTT.

The chain uses TRBV6-5 and TRBJ1-4; 7 bases are shared with TRBD1. Germline values: CDR1 MNHEY, CDR2 SVGAGI. The CDR3 spans 15 residues. V was pared by 4 bases and J by 5 bases, with 7 bases of the junction left unmatched. CDR3 sequence (DNA): TGTGCCAGCAGTTCACGGGACAGATTAAATGAAAAACTGTTTTTT. Translating it yields CASSSRDRLNEKLFF.

The V call is TRBV30, the J call TRBJ2-3; D ambiguous. Germline V gene lookup returns CDR1 GTSNPN and CDR2 SVGIG (reference sequence). The CDR3 covers 12 residues. V was trimmed by 3 bases and J by 2 bases, leaving 6 bases between them. DNA of the CDR3: TGTGCCTGGAGCGTTCTCACAGATACGCAGTATTTT. Residues: CAWSVLTDTQYF.

V is TRBV7-6 and J is TRBJ1-1, with 8 nucleotides matching TRBD1. Looked up from germline, CDR1 is SGHVS and CDR2 is FNYEAQ. V shed 6 bases and J 2 bases; nucleotides not matched to a gene: 11. The CDR3 runs to 16 residues. The CDR3 loop reads CASRGVGQGANTEAFF. CDR3 bases: TGTGCCAGCAGAGGGGTGGGTCAGGGGGCCAACACTGAAGCTTTCTTT. Complete variable domain (other parts from reference TRBV7-6 and TRBJ1-1): GAGVSQSPRYKVTKRGQDVALRCDPISGHVSLYWYRQALGQGPEFLTYFNYEAQQDKSGLPNDRFSAERPEGSISTLTIQRTEQRDSAMYRCASRGVGQGANTEAFFGQGTRLTVV.

This clone was counted a few times. V gene TRBV6-5 combines with J gene TRBJ2-7; 8 positions match TRBD2. The CDR3 is 13 residues long. The J segment lost 6 bases and the V segment lost 7 bases, leaving 8 bases of the junction unmatched. CDR1 is MNHEY and CDR2 is SVGAGI in the germline V gene. CDR3 sequence reads: CASTERGPGEQYF. For the CDR3, the DNA is TGTGCCAGCACCGAGCGGGGGCCCGGCGAGCAGTACTTC.

The V call is TRBV11-2, the J call TRBJ1-2; TRBD1 matches at 7 bases. CDR3 length equals 16 residues. Germline V lookup: CDR1 SGHAT, CDR2 FQNNGV. The V segment lost 0 bases and the J segment 1 base; nucleotides outside the gene matches: 5. The CDR3 sequence: CASSLEAGGSNYGYTF. For the CDR3, the DNA is TGTGCCAGCAGCTTAGAGGCAGGGGGAAGTAACTATGGCTACACCTTC.

The chain joins TRBV7-3 to TRBJ1-5, with D perhaps matching TRBD1 (5 bases). Looked up from germline, CDR1 is SGHTA and CDR2 is FQGTGA. There are 16 residues in the CDR3. Trimming left V 0 bases short and J 4 bases short, with 13 bases between. DNA of the CDR3: TGTGCCAGCAGCTTAACGTACCTCCGGGGGAATCAGCCCCAGCATTTT. This translates into CASSLTYLRGNQPQHF.

This clone has a handful of counts. The rearrangement joins TRBV3-1 (or the pseudogene TRBV3-2) to TRBJ1-2; D perhaps matches TRBD1 (6 bases). This CDR3 contains 14 residues. V was trimmed by 4 bases and J by 7 bases, leaving 16 bases between them. Germline lookup yields CDR1 LGHDT and CDR2 YNNKEL (reference sequence). The CDR3 DNA reads as TGTGCCAGCAGCCCGCCGTCAGGGGTAGGTGGCTACACCTTC. It codes for CASSPPSGVGGYTF.

The V call is TRBV19, the J call TRBJ2-3; D is uncertain. V lost 6 bases and J lost 1, with 8 bases in between. Germline loops: CDR1 LNHDA, CDR2 SQIVND (reference sequence). This CDR3 has 13 residues. CDR3 bases: TGTGCCAGTAGCCTACCAGGCACAGATACGCAGTATTTT. This sequence encodes CASSLPGTDTQYF.

J is TRBJ1-3 and V is TRBV6-5; a weak D match, TRBD1 (5 bases). The CDR3 has 15 residues. Germline CDR1 reads MNHEY; CDR2 reads SVGAGI. The V end was cut by 6 bases, the J end by 4 bases, with 16 bases between. The CDR3 nucleotides are TGTGCCAGCAGCAGAGGGACGGCGGAGGGAAACACCATATATTTT. This gives the protein CASSRGTAEGNTIYF.

Here the CDR3 reads CASSQDSGPRNIQYF. The DNA for the CDR3 is TGCGCCAGCAGCCAAGATTCCGGACCACGAAACATTCAGTACTTC. The V gene is TRBV4-3, the J gene TRBJ2-4; D is unclear. CDR1 is LGHNA, CDR2 YSLEER, per germline. This CDR3 region has 15 residues. Trimming removed 0 bases at V and 6 bases at J, with 12 bases between.

This clone was observed a handful of times. This chain links TRBV11-2 with TRBJ1-6; TRBD1 agrees at 8 bases. Germline loops: CDR1 SGHAT, CDR2 FQNNGV. V dropped 4 bases and J dropped 10; count of bases not matched to a gene: 9. The CDR3 is made up of 15 amino acids. CDR3 sequence (DNA): TGTGCCAGCAGCTGGGACAGGCACGGGCGATCACCCCTCCACTTT. This sequence encodes CASSWDRHGRSPLHF.

J is TRBJ1-3 and V is TRBV5-8; D is possibly TRBD1 (5 bases). CDR3 size: 15 residues. CDR1 is SGHTS, CDR2 YDEGEE, per germline. V was cut by 4 bases and J by 0 bases, with 11 bases left in between. The DNA for the CDR3 is TGTGCCAGCAGCCCGGGGGTTCTCTCTGGAAACACCATATATTTT. The encoded protein is CASSPGVLSGNTIYF.

Concerning this clone itself: The sample holds other DNA sequences that translate to the same CDR3. The chain carries TRBV20-1 and TRBJ1-1; D is unresolved. Germline V CDR1 and CDR2: DFQATT, SNEGSKA (reference sequence). The CDR3 spans 10 residues. The germline V and J ends were trimmed by 4 bases and 4 bases, with 4 bases remaining between them. The CDR3 spells CSAIGTEAFF. CDR3 sequence (DNA): TGCAGTGCTATAGGCACTGAAGCTTTCTTT.

The chain carries TRBV6-5 and TRBJ2-7, with no clear D. The CDR3 runs 13 residues. Germline CDR1 MNHEY, CDR2 SVGAGI. V gave up 6 bases and J gave up 5 bases, with 14 bases separating them. The CDR3 protein is CASSAGWSHEQYF. CDR3 DNA sequence: TGTGCCAGCAGCGCAGGTTGGTCCCACGAGCAGTACTTC.

To note about this clone: The same CDR3 also results from other DNA sequences found in this sample. The rearrangement uses TRBV18 and TRBJ1-2; D unresolved. Trimming pared 3 bases from V and 4 bases from J, leaving 9 bases between. Germline CDR1 reads KGHSH; CDR2 reads LQKENI. The CDR3 is made up of 13 amino acids. The CDR3 sequence: CASSPPAFYGYTF. CDR3 sequence (DNA): TGTGCCAGCTCACCCCCAGCCTTCTATGGCTACACCTTC.

This clone was observed a single time. The V gene is TRBV25-1, the J gene TRBJ1-2; TRBD1 matches at 8 bases. The CDR3 totals 15 residues. Germline CDR1 reads MGHDK; CDR2 reads SYGVNS. Trimming cost V 5 bases and J 4 bases; bases outside gene matches: 9. CDR3 residues: CASSPNGQGGYGYTF. The CDR3 DNA is TGTGCCAGCAGTCCCAACGGACAGGGCGGCTATGGCTACACCTTC.

Regarding this clone: Other DNA sequences in the same sample also yield this CDR3. DNA for the CDR3: TGTGCCATCAGTGAGTCCGACAGGAATTCACCCCTCCACTTT. Protein product: CAISESDRNSPLHF. The gene calls are TRBV10-3 and TRBJ1-6, with D possibly TRBD1 on 6 matching bases. Germline V gene sequence: CDR1 ENHRY, CDR2 SYGVKD. The CDR3 is 14 amino acids. V lost 0 bases to trimming and J lost 7 bases, with 7 bases between them.